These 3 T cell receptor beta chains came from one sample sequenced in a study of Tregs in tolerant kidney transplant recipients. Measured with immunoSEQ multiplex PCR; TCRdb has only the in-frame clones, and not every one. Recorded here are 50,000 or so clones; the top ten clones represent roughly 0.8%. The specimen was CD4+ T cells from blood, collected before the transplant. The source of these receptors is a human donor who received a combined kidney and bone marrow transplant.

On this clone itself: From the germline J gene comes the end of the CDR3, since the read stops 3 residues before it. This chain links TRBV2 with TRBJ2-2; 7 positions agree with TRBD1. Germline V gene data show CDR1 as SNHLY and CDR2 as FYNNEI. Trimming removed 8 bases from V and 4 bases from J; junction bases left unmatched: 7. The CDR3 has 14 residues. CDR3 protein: CASRTGQGTGELFF. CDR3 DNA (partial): TGTGCCAGCCGGACAGGCCAAGGCACCGGGGAG.

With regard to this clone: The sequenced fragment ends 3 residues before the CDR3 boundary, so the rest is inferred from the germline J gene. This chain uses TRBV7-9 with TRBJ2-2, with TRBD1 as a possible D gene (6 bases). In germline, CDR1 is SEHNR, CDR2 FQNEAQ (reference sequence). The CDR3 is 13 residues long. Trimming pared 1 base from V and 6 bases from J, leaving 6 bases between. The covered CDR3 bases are TGTGCCAGCAGCTTAGAGGGGGCCGGGGAG. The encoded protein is CASSLEGAGE. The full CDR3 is CASSLEGAGELFF. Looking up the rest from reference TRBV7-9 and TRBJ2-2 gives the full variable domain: DTGVSQNPRHKITKRGQNVTFRCDPISEHNRLYWYRQTLGQGPEFLTYFQNEAQLEKSRLLSDRFSAERPKGSFSTLEIQRTEQGDSAMYLCASSLEGAGELFFGEGSRLTVL.

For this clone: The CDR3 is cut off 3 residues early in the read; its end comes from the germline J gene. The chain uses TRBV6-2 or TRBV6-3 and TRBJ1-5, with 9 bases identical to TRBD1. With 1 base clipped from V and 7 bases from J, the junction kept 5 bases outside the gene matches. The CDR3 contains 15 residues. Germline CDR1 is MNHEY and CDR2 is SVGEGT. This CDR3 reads CASSYFNRGPQPQHF. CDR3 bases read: TGTGCCAGCAGTTACTTCAACAGGGGGCCCCAGCCC.